Listed below are T cell receptor beta chains from one sample, sequenced in a study of T cell changes during pregnancy in multiple sclerosis. Assay: immunoSEQ multiplex PCR; the TCRdb copy retains only in-frame clones and omits some. The sample holds about 47,000 clones, around nine tenths seen once. The input for sequencing was peripheral blood, taken in the first trimester of pregnancy. These receptors were collected from a female donor with multiple sclerosis, enrolled in a pregnancy study. The CDR3 runs from the conserved cysteine through the conserved F or W. A D gene is named only where the DNA matches it firmly. Some rows have no size entry. The others give once, few or many, or a class for an expanded clone.

few	TRBV7-2	NA	TRBJ2-1	TGTGCCAGCAGCTTACGCGGGGATGAGCAGTTCTTC	CASSLRGDEQFF
NA	TRBV19	NA	TRBJ1-4	TGTGCCAGTAGGTCCCCGGGGGCAACTAATGAAAAACTGTTTTTT	CASRSPGATNEKLFF
few	TRBV6-4	NA	TRBJ1-2	TGTGCCAGCAGACAGGACAGCAACTATGGCTACACCTTC	CASRQDSNYGYTF
once	TRBV5-1	TRBD1	TRBJ2-3	TGCGCCAGCAGCTTGGACAGGGGGGGCACAGATACGCAGTATTTT	CASSLDRGGTDTQYF
NA	TRBV5-1	NA	TRBJ1-1	TGCGCCAGCAGCTTGGACAGGCCGAACACTGAAGCTTTCTTT	CASSLDRPNTEAFF
NA	TRBV19	TRBD2	TRBJ2-1	TGTGCCAGTAGTACAGGACTAGCGGGAGACACCTCCTACAATGAGCAGTTCTTC	CASSTGLAGDTSYNEQFF
NA	TRBV7-9	TRBD2	TRBJ2-2	TGTGCCAGCAGCTCCCCCCCCGGGGGGGCGCGTAACACCGGGGAGCTGTTTTTT	CASSSPPGGARNTGELFF
few	TRBV9	TRBD1	TRBJ1-3	TGTGCCAGCAGCGGACAGGGGTCCGTCTCTGGAAACACCATATATTTT	CASSGQGSVSGNTIYF
NA	TRBV6-5	NA	TRBJ2-3	TGTGCCAGCAGCCGCCGGAGATCAACCACAGATACGCAGTATTTT	CASSRRRSTTDTQYF
NA	TRBV13	NA	TRBJ1-4	TGTGCCAGCAGCCCAGCAGGGAATGAAAAACTGTTTTTT	CASSPAGNEKLFF
NA	TRBV18	TRBD1	TRBJ2-7	TGTGCCAGCTCACCCCGAGCACAGGGGGCAAACGAGCAGTACTTC	CASSPRAQGANEQYF
NA	TRBV2	NA	TRBJ2-7	TGTGCCAGCAGCGCACAGGGCGGCGACGAGCAGTACTTC	CASSAQGGDEQYF
NA	TRBV30	NA	TRBJ1-6	TGTGCCTGGAGTCCCGGGAGGGGGAGTTCACCCCTCCACTTT	CAWSPGRGSSPLHF
NA	TRBV7-9	NA	TRBJ1-6	TGTGCCAGCAGCTTAGAGTCCGGCGGGGGTTCACCCCTCCACTTT	CASSLESGGGSPLHF
NA	TRBV14	TRBD1	TRBJ1-3	TGTGCCAGCAGCCTTCCAGGGACAGGGGCTGGAAACACCATATATTTT	CASSLPGTGAGNTIYF
NA	TRBV5-1	NA	TRBJ1-1	TGCGCCAGCAGCTTGGGAGGGGGCACTGAAGCTTTCTTT	CASSLGGGTEAFF
NA	TRBV7-9	NA	TRBJ1-1	TGTGCCAGCAGCTTATGGGGACTGGGGAACACTGAAGCTTTCTTT	CASSLWGLGNTEAFF
NA	TRBV15	TRBD1	TRBJ1-2	TGTGCCACCAGCCGAGGGGGCAGATTAACTGACTATGGCTACACCTTC	CATSRGGRLTDYGYTF
NA	TRBV6-1	TRBD1	TRBJ1-3	TGTGCCAGCAGTGTTACAGGGGAGGGAAACACCATATATTTT	CASSVTGEGNTIYF
NA	TRBV7-3	TRBD2	TRBJ2-5	TGTGCCAGCTCTGGCGGGGGGGAAGAGACCCAGTACTTC	CASSGGGEETQYF
NA	TRBV7-9	TRBD1	TRBJ1-1	TGTGCCAGCAGCAAACTCAGGGGGCAACGAAACACTGAAGCTTTCTTT	CASSKLRGQRNTEAFF
NA	TRBV6-5	NA	TRBJ1-3	TGTGCCAGCACTCCAGGAAGAGGAAACACCATATATTTT	CASTPGRGNTIYF
NA	TRBV7-2	NA	TRBJ1-2	TGTGCCAGCAGCCCTGGGGGGTCGGAGATATGGGGTGGCTACACCTTC	CASSPGGSEIWGGYTF
NA	TRBV6-1	TRBD1	TRBJ2-1	TGTGCCAGTGCCGGACAGGGGGCTAACAATGAGCAGTTCTTC	CASAGQGANNEQFF
NA	TRBV6-1	NA	TRBJ1-5	TGTGCCAGCAGGCCCAGCGAACTAAGACCCCAGCATTTT	CASRPSELRPQHF